What follows describes a single TCR beta chain. No antigen is known for it. Sample treatment: some 19 received Ad26.COV2.S at low or high dose, single or two shots; 5 received placebo; per-sample allocation not given. The investigators took samples on day 63 after the first vaccine or placebo injection. This sample was taken from a study of Ad26.COV2.S vaccination and SARS-CoV-2 variants. Study at large: Participant was drawn from the COV1001 Ad26.COV2.S trial arm. General observations from the study: Vaccine recipients had higher spike-specific TCR breadth than placebo recipients. The breadth of spike-specific CD8+ and CD4+ T cell responses after vaccination was reportedly substantial.

The protocol was immunoSEQ multiplex PCR, while the TCRdb copy is restricted to in-frame clones and leaves out a portion. The sample gives roughly 390,000 clones, roughly nine tenths of which show up once; 3.5% is in the top ten. The CDR3 has 16 amino acids. The ends were cut back, 0 bases at V and 1 base at J, with 13 bases in the middle. Germline loops: CDR1 SGHRS, CDR2 YFSETQ. Sample: peripheral blood, taken in a trial of Ad26.COV2.S vaccine versus placebo. The sequence derives from a person between 18 and 65 years old who received the Ad26.COV2.S COVID-19 vaccine or a placebo. The chain combines TRBV5-1 with TRBJ2-5; D tentatively reads TRBD1 or TRBD2 (6 bases each). The CDR3 region is CASSLVRGETQETQYF. CDR3 DNA sequence: TGCGCCAGCAGCTTGGTGAGGGGGGAAACCCAAGAGACCCAGTACTTC.